The 25 T cell receptor beta chains below come from one sample, sequenced in a study of CD8 T cells in Susac syndrome. The authors reverse transcribed about 0.5 to 1 ug RNA with random hexamers. Using its own MiXCR run on the immunoSEQ multiplex PCR reads, TCRdb lists one record per CDR3 protein. The sample has 200,000 or so distinct CDR3 sequences, about 94% seen once. The sequenced sample consisted of CD4+ T cells from PBMCs. These receptor sequences come from a human donor with Susac syndrome.

The CDR3 coding sequence is TGTGCCATCAGTGAGCGGACTAGCGGGAACACCGGGGAGCTGTTTTTT. Translated: CAISERTSGNTGELFF. The V call is TRBV10-3, the J call TRBJ2-2; 10 nucleotides match TRBD2. Germline V gene data show CDR1 as ENHRY and CDR2 as SYGVKD. The CDR3 length is 16 residues. V trimming: 2 bases; J trimming: 1 base; junction bases outside the gene matches: 1.

The chain joins TRBV7-2 to TRBJ1-4; 9 positions match TRBD1. The V and J ends lost 4 bases and 7 bases, in that order; junction bases with no gene match: 16. This CDR3 is 18 amino acids long. Germline CDR1 and CDR2: SGHTA and FQGNSA. In DNA, the CDR3 is TGTGCCAGCAGCTCCACAGGGGGCGCAGGCGGCTTAGGTGAAAAACTGTTTTTT. Translation gives CASSSTGGAGGLGEKLFF.

V is TRBV10-3 and J is TRBJ2-7; TRBD2 is a possible D gene (5 bases). The CDR3 is 14 residues long. Trimming stripped 1 base from V and 1 base from J, with 8 bases between. Looked up from germline, CDR1 is ENHRY and CDR2 is SYGVKD. CDR3 loop: CAISEYGGSYEQYF. In nucleotides, the CDR3 is TGTGCCATCAGTGAGTATGGAGGTTCCTACGAGCAGTACTTC.

The chain combines TRBV29-1 with TRBJ1-1; D remains unclear. V gave up 8 bases and J gave up 0 bases, with 13 bases separating them. From germline, CDR1 is SQVTM and CDR2 ANQGSEA. The CDR3 loop spans 13 amino acids. The CDR3: CSFSLYVNTEAFF. DNA for the CDR3: TGCAGCTTTTCGCTTTACGTGAACACTGAAGCTTTCTTT.

The rearrangement joins TRBV3-1 to TRBJ1-1; TRBD1 matches 7 bases. This CDR3 contains 14 residues. In germline, CDR1 is LGHDT, CDR2 YNNKEL (reference sequence). Trimming removed 1 base from V and 6 bases from J; junction bases left unmatched: 5. The CDR3: CASSQGNQGAEAFF. The CDR3 region has the DNA TGTGCCAGCAGCCAAGGAAACCAGGGGGCTGAAGCTTTCTTT.

This sequence joins TRBV6-5 and TRBJ1-5; a weak D match, TRBD1 (6 bases). Germline assignment: CDR1 MNHEY and CDR2 SVGAGI. The V and J ends lost 6 bases and 7 bases respectively, with 16 bases between them. The CDR3 contains 14 residues. CDR3 loop: CASSPVRTGQPQHF. DNA of the CDR3: TGTGCCAGCAGCCCAGTCCGCACAGGGCAGCCCCAGCATTTT.

The CDR3 reads CASSLAGTGGSETQYF. The CDR3 coding sequence is TGCGCCAGCAGCTTGGCGGGGACAGGGGGCAGCGAGACCCAGTACTTC. The chain recombines TRBV5-1 with TRBJ2-5; 12 bases match TRBD1. Trimming at V came to 0 bases and at J to 5 bases, leaving 5 bases not matched to a gene. CDR1 SGHRS and CDR2 YFSETQ come from the germline V gene. CDR3 size: 16 residues. The variable domain in full, completed from reference TRBV5-1 and TRBJ2-5, reads KAGVTQTPRYLIKTRGQQVTLSCSPISGHRSVSWYQQTPGQGLQFLFEYFSETQRNKGNFPGRFSGRQFSNSRSEMNVSTLELGDSALYLCASSLAGTGGSETQYFGPGTRLLVL.

The rearrangement links TRBV10-3 to TRBJ1-6, with D possibly matching TRBD1 (6 bases). The CDR3 runs 14 residues. Looked up from germline, CDR1 is ENHRY and CDR2 is SYGVKD. The V end lost 6 bases, the J end lost 7 bases, and 13 bases lay between the germline ends. The CDR3: CAIRGARENSPLHF. For the CDR3, the DNA is TGTGCCATCAGGGGGGCAAGGGAAAATTCACCCCTCCACTTT.

The J gene is TRBJ2-2, the V gene TRBV10-3; the match to TRBD1 covers 10 bases. V lost 3 bases to trimming and J lost 4 bases; unmatched junction nucleotides: 5. This CDR3 is 16 amino acids long. Looked up from germline, CDR1 is ENHRY and CDR2 is SYGVKD. The chain's CDR3 is CAISDPGQGSTGELFF. In DNA, the CDR3 is TGTGCCATCAGTGACCCGGGACAGGGGAGCACCGGGGAGCTGTTTTTT.

The gene calls are TRBV10-2 and TRBJ2-3, with unresolved D. Trimming cost V 5 bases and J 2 bases, with 5 bases left between them. Germline V gene data show CDR1 as WSHSY and CDR2 as SAAADI. The CDR3 is 12 residues long. The CDR3 sequence: CASSLITDTQYF. In DNA form, the CDR3 reads TGCGCCAGCAGTCTCATCACAGATACGCAGTATTTT.

The chain couples TRBV7-9 to TRBJ2-7; possibly TRBD1 or TRBD2 for D (6 bases each). The CDR3 is made up of 14 amino acids. Per the germline V gene, CDR1 is SEHNR and CDR2 is FQNEAQ (reference sequence). Between the trimmed V and J ends, which lost 1 base and 4 bases, there was a span of 11 bases. Written as DNA, the CDR3 is TGTGCCAGCAGCTTAGGGCAGGGGAGGTACGAGCAGTACTTC. Its translation is CASSLGQGRYEQYF.

The chain links TRBV7-2 to TRBJ2-3; D is ambiguous. The V end was cut by 5 bases, the J end by 3 bases, with 15 bases between. Germline loops: CDR1 SGHTA, CDR2 FQGNSA. The CDR3 spans 15 residues. In nucleotides, the CDR3 is TGTGCCAGCAGCACCTCCCTTATACAGACAGATACGCAGTATTTT. Residues: CASSTSLIQTDTQYF. Variable domain in full (rest from reference TRBV7-2 and TRBJ2-3): GAGVSQSPSNKVTEKGKDVELRCDPISGHTALYWYRQSLGQGLEFLIYFQGNSAPDKSGLPSDRFSAERTGGSVSTLTIQRTQQEDSAVYLCASSTSLIQTDTQYFGPGTRLTVL.

This clonotype was seen once. The V gene is TRBV19, the J gene TRBJ1-3; 7 nucleotides align to TRBD1. CDR1 LNHDA and CDR2 SQIVND come from the germline V gene (reference sequence). The trim removed 6 bases at V and 0 bases at J, leaving 8 bases unmatched. The length of the CDR3 is 16 residues. The CDR3 here is CASSTPGGRSGNTIYF. DNA of the CDR3: TGTGCCAGTAGCACACCAGGGGGACGCTCTGGAAACACCATATATTTT.

The chain uses TRBV5-1 and TRBJ1-3, with D uncertain. The CDR3 runs 12 residues. Germline assignment: CDR1 SGHRS and CDR2 YFSETQ. The V gene lost 1 base and the J gene lost 6 bases, with 5 bases spanning the gap. The CDR3 region has the DNA TGCGCCAGCAGCTTGATCGAAAACACCATATATTTT. This gives the protein CASSLIENTIYF.

This clonotype was seen a single time. This chain uses TRBV7-9 with TRBJ1-2, with TRBD1 identical over 12 bases. V shed 5 bases, J shed 8 bases, and the junction held 9 bases outside the gene matches. The CDR3 is made up of 15 amino acids. Germline values: CDR1 SEHNR, CDR2 FQNEAQ (reference sequence). CDR3 sequence (DNA): TGTGCCAGCAGCCCACCGGGACAGGGGGCGCAAGGCTACACCTTC. This sequence encodes CASSPPGQGAQGYTF.

The V and J genes are TRBV6-4 and TRBJ2-3; 8 bases align to TRBD2. V shed 2 bases and J 8 bases; nucleotides not matched to a gene: 9. The germline CDR1 and CDR2 sequences are MRHNA and SNTAGT. The CDR3 contains 15 residues. CDR3 coding DNA: TGTGCCAGCAGTGACGGACTAGCCCTTGGTGCTACGCAGTATTTT. Amino acids: CASSDGLALGATQYF.

The rearrangement joins TRBV20-1 to TRBJ2-7; 8 nucleotides line up with TRBD2. With V trimmed by 0 bases and J by 2 bases, 3 bases remained unmatched. The CDR3 is 14 amino acids. CDR1 is DFQATT and CDR2 is SNEGSKA in the germline V gene (reference sequence). The CDR3, as DNA: TGCAGTGCTAGAGATCCCGGGAGGGCCTACGAGCAGTACTTC. It encodes CSARDPGRAYEQYF.

This clonotype came up once. This chain connects TRBV4-3 to TRBJ1-2; D gene uncertain. Trimming pared 3 bases from V and 1 base from J, leaving 9 bases between. The CDR3 loop spans 14 amino acids. CDR1 and CDR2 from the germline V gene are LGHNA and YSLEER. The CDR3 is CASSQIRVNYGYTF. CDR3 nucleotides: TGCGCCAGCAGCCAGATTAGAGTTAACTATGGCTACACCTTC.

The CDR3: CASSVEALQREQFF. CDR3 sequence (DNA): TGTGCCAGCAGCGTAGAGGCACTTCAGAGGGAGCAGTTCTTC. The chain combines TRBV9 with TRBJ2-1; D gene uncertain. V lost 0 bases, J lost 10 bases, and 14 bases lay in between. The CDR3 is made up of 14 amino acids. From germline, CDR1 is SGDLS and CDR2 YYNGEE.

This chain links TRBV29-1 with TRBJ2-1; D could derive from TRBD1 or TRBD2 (5 bases each). Trimming shortened V by 7 bases and J by 8 bases, and 24 bases separated the two germline ends. The V gene's germline CDR1 is SQVTM and CDR2 ANQGSEA. The CDR3 loop spans 15 amino acids. The CDR3 region is CSATPRDATVDEQFF. The CDR3 DNA is TGCAGCGCAACCCCCCGGGACGCGACGGTCGATGAGCAGTTCTTC.

The J gene is TRBJ1-4, the V gene TRBV9; 7 bases agree with TRBD1. CDR1 is SGDLS and CDR2 is YYNGEE in the germline V gene. The V segment lost 3 bases and the J segment 3 bases; nucleotides outside the gene matches: 2. The CDR3 totals 14 residues. The DNA for the CDR3 is TGTGCCAGCAGCGCCGGACAGGCTAATGAAAAACTGTTTTTT. Protein sequence: CASSAGQANEKLFF.

The V gene is TRBV18, the J gene TRBJ2-3; TRBD2 matches 7 bases. J gave up 0 bases and V 3 bases, and 6 bases lay outside the gene matches. The CDR3 runs 16 residues. The germline V gene encodes CDR1 KGHSH and CDR2 LQKENI. In DNA, the CDR3 is TGTGCCAGCTCACCGTCACTAGCGACGAGCACAGATACGCAGTATTTT. As protein: CASSPSLATSTDTQYF.

The chain employs TRBV9 and TRBJ2-7; 9 bases fit TRBD2. Unmatched junction bases numbered 7, after V lost 4 bases and J lost 2 bases. The CDR3 has 15 amino acids. Germline lookup yields CDR1 SGDLS and CDR2 YYNGEE. Here the CDR3 reads CASSSTGTSTYEQYF. The CDR3 DNA sequence: TGTGCCAGCAGCTCCACCGGGACTAGCACCTACGAGCAGTACTTC.

This chain links TRBV27 with TRBJ1-2; the match to TRBD1 covers 7 bases. The V segment lost 1 base and the J segment 7 bases; nucleotides outside the gene matches: 3. Germline V lookup: CDR1 MNHEY, CDR2 SMNVEV (reference sequence). The CDR3 extends over 13 amino acids. The CDR3 DNA is TGTGCCAGCAGTTTATACAGGGGAAGTGGCTACACCTTC. It codes for CASSLYRGSGYTF.

The V and J genes are TRBV28 and TRBJ2-5, with D maybe TRBD2 (5 bases). CDR3 length equals 13 residues. The germline V gene encodes CDR1 MDHEN and CDR2 SYDVKM. The V end was cut by 6 bases, the J end by 1 base, with 9 bases between. The CDR3 reads CASRQTTQETQYF. The DNA for the CDR3 is TGTGCCAGCAGACAGACTACCCAAGAGACCCAGTACTTC.